The T cell receptor (beta chain) described here comes from a study of T-cell memory formation after mild COVID-19 (dated by TCRdb to the early 2020s). About the study as a whole: Most TCR sequence clusters were specific to one of the two donors. Two young, previously healthy adult volunteers made up the cohort, one male and one female. In a couple of donors, T-cell clones that expanded and contracted after mild COVID-19 were followed by sequencing TCRalpha and TCRbeta repertoires longitudinally.

Paper-wide results and their limitations: Whether the second-wave clones peaking on day 37 were SARS-CoV-2 specific was not confirmed. Some responding clones were detected in pre-infection memory, suggesting pre-existing cross-reactive memory T cells joined the SARS-CoV-2 response. Only a couple of mild cases were covered in the study, and larger cohorts including severe cases with pre-infection samples were considered necessary. Contracting CD4+ clones were located mainly in the CM and EM memory subsets, whereas CD8+ clones were found to be enriched in EMRA. Balanced CD4/CD8 phenotypes were observed for clones contracting from day 15 to 85, whereas a bias towards CD4+ was observed for a second wave of clones expanding from day 15 to 37.

Concerning this clonotype: Its antigen is unknown. Base qualities were left out, and no much larger clone turns up one base away.

CDR1 and CDR2 (SGHRS, YFSETQ) derive from the germline V gene. The cysteine opens and the phenylalanine closes a CDR3 of 14 amino acids. The retained sequence is limited to the CDR3, 42 bases, with the frame set at the first base. V and J lose 0 bases and 8 bases, and a span of 13 bases separates them. Ficoll-Paque density gradient centrifugation was the method used to isolate PBMCs. The instrument was an Illumina NovaSeq 6000. TCRalpha and TCRbeta cDNA libraries were constructed by 5'RACE with constant-segment primers, with sample barcodes and unique molecular identifiers being introduced. Trizol reagent was used to extract RNA from every sample. Library amplification was performed in two PCR steps, and a second sample barcode and Illumina TruSeq adapters were introduced in the second step. Sequencing of the libraries was done on an Illumina NovaSeq, producing 2 x 150 bp paired-end reads. The authors' pipeline ran thus. With migec v1.2.7, reads were demultiplexed and then collapsed into UMI-guided consensus sequences. Using mixcr v2.1.11, UMI consensuses were aligned to TRA and TRB V and J templates and then assembled into clonotypes. A clonotype was counted as expanded or contracted only when both edgeR and NoisET called the clonotype significant, with the noise models trained on biological replicates. For edgeR calls, a false discovery rate-adjusted p below 0.01 and a log2 fold-change threshold of 1 were applied. As an exploratory analysis of dynamics, PCA with hierarchical clustering was applied to max-normalized trajectories of the 1000 most abundant clonotypes. The CD4 or CD8 phenotype of responding clones was assigned using the separately sequenced CD4+ and CD8+ repertoires. Through fastp at Q25 and MiXCR, TCRdb rebuilt clones from the public reads, retaining in-frame beta chains. Duplicate CDR3 protein sequences are folded into a single record with the most common DNA and genes. The V and J calls and clone size are TCRdb's, not the authors'. Across this sample there are more than 300,000 distinct CDR3 sequences, with around a fifth seen only once. The ten largest clones capture roughly a fifth of the sample.

The sequence joins TRBV5-1 to TRBJ2-3; D gene: possibly TRBD2, on 5 matching bases. This receptor was obtained from a man aged 18-30 years who had mild COVID-19 (a few samples of this study predate the infection). The sample titles of this study are shuffled in the database, so cell type and time point are left out; the donor was told from shared clones. The material sequenced was PBMCs or a T cell subset sorted from them (not recorded which). CDR3 protein: CASSLAGREGTQYF. The DNA sequence follows: TGCGCCAGCAGCTTGGCCGGCCGGGAAGGTACGCAGTATTTT. Reference TRBV5-1 and TRBJ2-3 genes cover what lies past the CDR3, so the full variable domain is KAGVTQTPRYLIKTRGQQVTLSCSPISGHRSVSWYQQTPGQGLQFLFEYFSETQRNKGNFPGRFSGRQFSNSRSEMNVSTLELGDSALYLCASSLAGREGTQYFGPGTRLTVL.